This paragraph covers one TCR beta chain sequence. This clonotype was counted many times. Its antigen is not yet known. No much larger clone is present one base from it, and per-base qualities are unavailable. TCRdb lists the instrument as Illumina HiSeq 2500. Quantitative 5'-RACE with molecular barcodes was the method used to prepare the TCR beta libraries. On the authors' methods: Disease-linked TCR variants were identified with a new computational method built on a probabilistic model of VDJ rearrangement. TCRdb reprocessed the public reads (quality trimming at Q25 with fastp, clone calling with MiXCR) and kept in-frame beta chains. Rows are combined by CDR3 protein, so each entry shows the most common genes and DNA. For this entry, the V and J calls and clone size follow TCRdb and not the study's own pipeline. The sample table lists roughly 130,000 distinct CDR3 sequences, roughly 7.3% of them with a count of one. The ten largest clones capture 12% of the sample.

The sample comes from a study of CD8 T cells in ankylosing spondylitis (dated 2017 in TCRdb). Turning to the overall study: The study set out to find disease-linked TCR variants by profiling T cell receptor beta repertoires in ankylosing spondylitis patients and healthy donors. The full study cohort comprised about 23 ankylosing spondylitis patients and around 100 healthy donors. Peripheral blood was sampled, and synovial fluid was additionally collected from ankylosing spondylitis patients. What the study reported, not specific to this receptor: Some TCR beta motif variants had previously been reported in synovial fluid and blood of reactive arthritis patients, which suggested common disease-initiation mechanisms. In peripheral blood, the disease-linked clones were found at relatively low frequencies and had a CD8+ phenotype. The disease-linked clones were reported as significantly enriched in matched synovial fluid samples from ankylosing spondylitis patients. A TCR beta motif of 8 or 9 highly homologous amino acid variants appeared characteristic of blood from ankylosing spondylitis patients.

Including cysteine and phenylalanine, the CDR3 has 19 amino acids. Just the 57-base CDR3 DNA is kept, in frame starting at base 1. Ends trimmed: V by 0 bases, J by 5 bases; bases unmatched to a gene: 15. The rearranged chain carries TRBV23-1 and TRBJ2-5; 10 of the junction bases match TRBD2. TRBV23-1 is flagged as an ORF with uncertain function. This TCR came from a male donor with ankylosing spondylitis or in good health (not recorded which). Sequences were obtained from blood, either unsorted or a sorted T cell fraction (not recorded which). Here the CDR3 is given as CASSQSSLAGVTFWETQYF. The nucleotide sequence reads as follows: TGCGCCAGCAGTCAATCGAGTCTAGCGGGAGTAACGTTCTGGGAGACCCAGTACTTC.